A single sample gave rise to the 8 T cell receptor beta chains below, sequenced in a study of Ad26.COV2.S vaccination and SARS-CoV-2 variants. Documented treatment: approximately 18 received Ad26.COV2.S at low or high dose, single or two shots; about 5 received placebo; per-sample allocation not given. After the first vaccine or placebo injection, samples were drawn on day 63. Here immunoSEQ multiplex PCR was the method, and the copy in TCRdb shows in-frame clones only, minus some. This sample has roughly 510,000 clones, with about 83% found just once. Specimen: peripheral blood, collected in a trial of Ad26.COV2.S vaccine versus placebo. The receptor source for this set is a person between 18 and 59 years old who received the Ad26.COV2.S COVID-19 vaccine or a placebo.

The chain uses TRBV3-1 (or the pseudogene TRBV3-2) and TRBJ1-2; D is uncertain. This CDR3 has 15 amino acids. V was trimmed by 0 bases and J by 4 bases, leaving 12 bases between them. Germline assignment: CDR1 LGHDT and CDR2 YNNKEL (reference sequence). The CDR3 spells CASSQDAGPGYGYTF. CDR3 in DNA: TGTGCCAGCAGCCAAGATGCAGGCCCGGGCTATGGCTACACCTTC.

This chain joins TRBV4-2 and TRBJ2-5; 13 bases agree with TRBD2. Germline values: CDR1 LGHNA, CDR2 YNFKEQ. There are 18 residues in the CDR3. Trimming removed 4 bases from V and 2 bases from J; junction bases left unmatched: 10. The chain's CDR3 is CASSPNPGLAGLQETQYF. CDR3 in DNA: TGTGCCAGCAGCCCAAATCCGGGACTAGCGGGACTACAAGAGACCCAGTACTTC.

CDR3 in DNA: TGCAGCGTGGCGAGGACAGTCTACGAGCAGTACTTC. Its protein product is CSVARTVYEQYF. The chain is built from TRBV29-1 and TRBJ2-7, with D tentatively TRBD1 (6 bases). This CDR3 comprises 12 residues. V lost 6 bases to trimming and J lost 3 bases, with 12 bases between them. In germline, CDR1 is SQVTM, CDR2 ANQGSEA.

The V call is TRBV5-1, the J call TRBJ2-7; D is possibly TRBD2 (6 bases). CDR1 is SGHRS, CDR2 YFSETQ, per germline. The germline V and J ends were trimmed by 9 bases and 6 bases, with 19 bases remaining between them. This CDR3 has 13 amino acids. The CDR3 spells CATKAGLFGEQYF. The CDR3 region has the DNA TGCGCCACCAAGGCGGGACTCTTCGGCGAGCAGTACTTC.

The rearrangement joins TRBV20-1 to TRBJ2-5; possibly TRBD1 or TRBD2 for D (5 bases each). From germline, CDR1 is DFQATT and CDR2 SNEGSKA (reference sequence). Trimming removed 5 bases at V and 7 bases at J, with 11 bases between. This CDR3 is built from 11 residues. The CDR3 loop is CSAPGSLTQYF. The CDR3 nucleotides are TGCAGTGCTCCAGGGAGTTTGACCCAGTACTTC.

The V call is TRBV19, the J call TRBJ2-5; D unclear. CDR1 is LNHDA, CDR2 SQIVND, per germline (reference sequence). The CDR3 extends over 13 amino acids. V was shortened by 1 base and J by 5 bases, with 8 bases between the two germline ends. CDR3 in amino acids: CASSIALVETQYF. Here the CDR3 DNA reads TGTGCCAGTAGTATAGCTTTGGTTGAGACCCAGTACTTC.

This chain joins TRBV12-3 or TRBV12-4 and TRBJ2-2; D remains ambiguous. CDR3 length equals 13 residues. Deletions cut 3 bases from V and 4 bases from J, with 6 bases between. In DNA, the CDR3 is TGTGCCAGCAGTTTGAGTAGCACCGGGGAGCTGTTTTTT. Amino acid sequence: CASSLSSTGELFF.

For this clone: The identical CDR3 is also encoded by other nucleotide sequences in the sample. This chain uses TRBV7-2 with TRBJ2-3; no clear D. Germline V lookup: CDR1 SGHTA, CDR2 FQGNSA. The CDR3 contains 13 residues. Trimming left V 3 bases short and J 1 base short, with 5 bases between. The CDR3 protein is CASSLVGTDTQYF. The CDR3 coding sequence is TGTGCCAGCAGCTTGGTGGGCACAGATACGCAGTATTTT.